The TCR beta chain under discussion was sequenced for a study of blood T cell repertoires in COVID-19. Original handling: Estimates of nucleated cell counts were drawn from the amplification of reference gene primers. Clones were read by immunoSEQ multiplex PCR, and TCRdb kept only the in-frame ones, dropping some. V, J and clone size are those of that table, while D and trimming were read from the DNA. Of 350,000 to 450,000 clones in the sample, over 85% were seen once. The age range of participants was 18 to 89 years, with residence in around 22 US areas. After removal of 4 bases from V and 8 bases from J, the junction contained 2 bases not matched to a gene. Looked up from germline, CDR1 is LGHDT and CDR2 is YNNKEL (reference sequence). There are 14 residues in the CDR3.

The sequence was obtained from a young woman who had recovered from COVID-19. V and J are TRBV3-1 (or the pseudogene TRBV3-2) and TRBJ2-1; TRBD2 matches 13 bases. The sample comprised PBMCs or T cells enriched from blood (not recorded which). The CDR3 DNA reads as TGTGCCAGCAGCCGGACTAGCGGGAGCGATGAGCAGTTCTTC. Protein sequence: CASSRTSGSDEQFF.